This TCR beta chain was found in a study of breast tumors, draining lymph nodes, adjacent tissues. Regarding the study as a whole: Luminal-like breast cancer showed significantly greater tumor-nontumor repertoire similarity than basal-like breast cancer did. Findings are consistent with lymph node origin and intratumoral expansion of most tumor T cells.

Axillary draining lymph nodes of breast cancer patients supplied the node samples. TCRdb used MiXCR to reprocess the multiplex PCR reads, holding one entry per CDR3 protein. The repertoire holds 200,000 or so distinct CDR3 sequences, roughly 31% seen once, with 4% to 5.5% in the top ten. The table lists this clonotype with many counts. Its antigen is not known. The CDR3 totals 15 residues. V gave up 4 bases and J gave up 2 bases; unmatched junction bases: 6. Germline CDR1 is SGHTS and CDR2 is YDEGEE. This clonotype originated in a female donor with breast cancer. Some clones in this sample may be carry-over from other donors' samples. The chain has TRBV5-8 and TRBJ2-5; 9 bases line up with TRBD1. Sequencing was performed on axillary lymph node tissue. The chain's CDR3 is CASSVPGQGQETQYF. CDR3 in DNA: TGTGCCAGCAGCGTACCGGGACAGGGACAAGAGACCCAGTACTTC.